This section outlines one T cell receptor beta chain sequence together with its context. The entry originates in a study of shared clonotypes between healthy human individuals. Trimming removed 0 bases from V and 2 bases from J, with 7 bases in between. Per germline, CDR1 MNHNY and CDR2 SVGAGI (reference sequence). The CDR3 has 14 amino acids. Replicate PCRs from sorted subsets contained approximately 220 ng DNA, which is 30,000 to 35,000 T cell genomes. In the original analysis: ImmunoSEQ junction-only sequences lacked quality scores, so their filtering differed. Sequencing used immunoSEQ multiplex PCR; TCRdb keeps in-frame clones, though not all of them. V and J calls and clone size follow that table, whereas D and trimming were derived from the DNA. Seen here are 2 million to 2.5 million clones, 92% observed once, and the top ten hold approximately 0.39%.

The sequence derives from a man younger than 30 in good health. Some clones in this sample may be carry-over from other donors' samples. The specimen sequenced was naive CD4+ T cells from PBMCs. As to subset: CD45RA+ positively selected. The chain links TRBV6-6 to TRBJ1-1; D is unresolved. CDR3 residues: CASSYSSFNTEAFF. DNA for the CDR3: TGTGCCAGCAGTTACTCGTCGTTTAACACTGAAGCTTTCTTT.